A selection of T cell receptor beta chains follows, all from one sample in a study of CD8+CD57+ T cells in acquired aplastic anemia. MiXCR, applied by TCRdb to the reads, yields one record per CDR3 protein. This table holds about 180,000 distinct CDR3 sequences, 47% found once. The sequencing sample was made of sorted CD4+, CD8+, or CD8+CD57+ T cells (not recorded which) from PBMCs. The receptors originated from a human donor with aplastic anemia. The CDR3 runs from the conserved cysteine through the conserved F or W. The order of the fields is D gene, CDR3 length, clone size, J gene, V gene, CDR3 DNA, CDR3 protein. The D gene is left open where the match is weak. Clone size is not always given. Where it is, it says once, few, many or a class for expanded clones.

.	14	.	TRBJ2-7	TRBV10-3	TGTGCCATCAGTTCCCCCGGGGGCTCCTACGAGCAGTACTTC	CAISSPGGSYEQYF
.	16	many	TRBJ1-4	TRBV19	TGTGCCAGTAGTCGTGATCTCGGAGCAACTAATGAAAAACTGTTTTTT	CASSRDLGATNEKLFF
.	19	.	TRBJ2-2	TRBV24-1	TGTGCCACCAGTGATTCGCCCTTTAACAGGGAAGCGAACACCGGGGAGCTGCTTTTT	CATSDSPFNREANTGELLF
TRBD1	14	.	TRBJ1-5	TRBV19	TGTGCCAGTAGCCGGGACAGGGGGCTCCAGCCCCAGCATTTT	CASSRDRGLQPQHF
.	13	many	TRBJ1-3	TRBV3-1	TGTGCCAGCAGCCGTACATCTGGAAACACCATATATTTT	CASSRTSGNTIYF
TRBD2	14	.	TRBJ2-1	TRBV20-1	TGCAGTGCTAGACTAGCGGGAGGGCCGAATGAGCAGTTCTTC	CSARLAGGPNEQFF
.	14	.	TRBJ1-2	TRBV19	TGTGCCAGTAGTAATCCGGGCACAAACTATGGCTACACCTTC	CASSNPGTNYGYTF
.	14	few	TRBJ2-1	TRBV3-1	TGTGCCAGCAGCCCTTTAAACCGAGGCAATGAGCAGTTCTTC	CASSPLNRGNEQFF
.	18	many	TRBJ2-6	TRBV29-1	TGCAGCGTTGTCAGGGACACCTCCTCCGCTTCTGGGGCCAACGTCCTGACTTTC	CSVVRDTSSASGANVLTF
.	13	.	TRBJ2-5	TRBV7-2	TGTGCCAGCAGCCGAAACTCGGGGGAGACCCAGTACTTC	CASSRNSGETQYF
.	15	.	TRBJ2-3	TRBV2	TGTGCCAGCAGTGAAAGCGGCGCCTTCACAGATACGCAGTATTTT	CASSESGAFTDTQYF
.	17	many	TRBJ1-3	TRBV2	TGTGCCAGCAGTGAATCTGTCAGGCGGACAGCGGGAAACACCATATATTTT	CASSESVRRTAGNTIYF
.	18	.	TRBJ1-5	TRBV25-1	TGTGCCAGCAGTAGATCACAAAACCGGGACACTAGCAATCAGCCCCAGCATTTT	CASSRSQNRDTSNQPQHF
.	13	.	TRBJ1-2	TRBV19	TGTGCCAGTAGTATCGAACAGATCGGCGGCTACACCTTC	CASSIEQIGGYTF
.	16	.	TRBJ1-2	TRBV6-5	TGTGCCAGCAGTTACACGGGGCCTGGGAGCCTAGGCGGCTACACCTTC	CASSYTGPGSLGGYTF
.	13	many	TRBJ2-3	TRBV6-5	TGTGCCAGCAGTTACACTTTCAAGGATACGCAGTATTTT	CASSYTFKDTQYF
TRBD1	14	many	TRBJ1-2	TRBV2	TGTGCCAGCGCGACAGCCCGGGACAGGACGGGCTACACCTTC	CASATARDRTGYTF
.	13	once	TRBJ1-2	TRBV10-3	TGTGCCATCAGTGACGAGGGCAACTATGGCTACACCTTC	CAISDEGNYGYTF
.	16	once	TRBJ2-2	TRBV24-1	TGTGCCACCAGTAATCTCGAGGGGGCCCCCACCGGGGGGCTGTTTTTT	CATSNLEGAPTGGLFF
TRBD2	13	once	TRBJ2-7	TRBV20-1	TGCAGTGCTAGAGATGGAAGCGGGGGTGAGCAGTACTTC	CSARDGSGGEQYF
TRBD2	17	.	TRBJ2-2	TRBV12-3/TRBV12-4	TGTGCCAGCAGTCCCGGACTAGCGGGGCTAAACACCGGGGAGCTGTTTTTT	CASSPGLAGLNTGELFF
.	14	.	TRBJ2-5	TRBV12-3/TRBV12-4	TGTGCCAGCAGTTTCAGGGCTAATCAAGAGACCCAGTACTTC	CASSFRANQETQYF
.	15	many	TRBJ2-5	TRBV20-1	TGCAGTGCTAGAGGAACCCCTAGCTCCCGGGAGACCCAGTACTTC	CSARGTPSSRETQYF
.	14	many	TRBJ1-3	TRBV4-1	TGCGCCAGCAGCCAAGACCCAACTGGAAACACCATATATTTT	CASSQDPTGNTIYF
.	11	.	TRBJ1-2	TRBV11-3	TGTGCCAGCAGTGAATTTAATGGCTACACCTTC	CASSEFNGYTF
.	15	many	TRBJ1-1	TRBV5-1	TGCGCCAGCAGCACGGGTCAGGGACCGTTGACTGAAGCTTTCTTT	CASSTGQGPLTEAFF
.	13	.	TRBJ2-7	TRBV6-1	TGTGCCAGCAGTGAATTCGGTTCCTACGAGCAGTACTTC	CASSEFGSYEQYF
.	13	many	TRBJ1-6	TRBV7-2	TGTGCCAGCAGCTTAGGGGGGGGGCTCATGCTCCACTTT	CASSLGGGLMLHF
TRBD1	14	many	TRBJ1-3	TRBV2	TGTGCCAGCAGGACAGGGGGCGATGGAAACACCATATATTTT	CASRTGGDGNTIYF
TRBD2	16	.	TRBJ2-5	TRBV2	TGTGCCAGCAGTGATGCGCTAGCGGGATTATTAGAGACCCAGTACTTC	CASSDALAGLLETQYF
TRBD1	15	few	TRBJ1-2	TRBV6-5	TGTGCCAGCAGTTTACAGACAGGGGCGATCTATGGCTACACCTTC	CASSLQTGAIYGYTF
TRBD2	17	few	TRBJ2-3	TRBV12-5	TGTGCTAGTGGTTTGGGCCCTCCTAGCGGGGGGGAGGATACGCAGTATTTT	CASGLGPPSGGEDTQYF
.	12	.	TRBJ1-2	TRBV9	TGTGCCAGCAGCGTTGGGTACTACGGCTACACCTTC	CASSVGYYGYTF
.	12	.	TRBJ1-1	TRBV7-9	TGTGCCAGCAGTTCGGGACTCACTGAAGCTTTCTTT	CASSSGLTEAFF
.	13	.	TRBJ2-5	TRBV10-3	TGTGCCATCAGTGAGAGGGCGGTAGAGACCCAGCACTTC	CAISERAVETQHF
.	13	few	TRBJ1-2	TRBV5-4	TGTGCCAGCAGCTTAGGGGGTCTTGGAGGCTACACCTTC	CASSLGGLGGYTF
TRBD1	17	.	TRBJ1-5	TRBV15	TGTGCCACCAGCAGCCGGACAGGGGGCAGAGGGAATCAGCCCCAGCATTTT	CATSSRTGGRGNQPQHF
.	13	.	TRBJ1-5	TRBV7-3	TGTGCCAGCAGCCAGGGGACGGAACAGCCCCAGCATTTT	CASSQGTEQPQHF
.	12	.	TRBJ2-3	TRBV20-1	TGCAGTGGGGGCAGGGAAGGAGATACGCAGTATTTT	CSGGREGDTQYF
.	16	many	TRBJ2-3	TRBV20-1	TGCAGTGCTGGGTATCCGGGACAAAGGAGCACAGATACGCAGTATTTT	CSAGYPGQRSTDTQYF
TRBD1	13	.	TRBJ1-1	TRBV5-5	TGTGCCAGCAGCACGGACAGGGAGGCTGAAGCTTTCTTT	CASSTDREAEAFF
.	10	many	TRBJ1-2	TRBV20-1	TGCAGTGCCCCTTCCTATGGCTACACCTTC	CSAPSYGYTF
.	14	many	TRBJ1-5	TRBV10-3	TGTGCCACTTCCTATGACGGGGCGAACCAGCCCCAGCATTTT	CATSYDGANQPQHF
.	14	few	TRBJ2-6	TRBV10-3	TGTGCCATCAGTGTGGGTACTGGGGCCAACGTCCTGACTTTC	CAISVGTGANVLTF
.	15	many	TRBJ2-1	TRBV5-6	TGTGCCAGCAGCTTTCCGCACCCCTCATACAATGAGCAGTTCTTC	CASSFPHPSYNEQFF
TRBD1	13	.	TRBJ1-2	TRBV10-3	TGTGCCATCAGTGCAGGGGGCCACTATGGCTACACCTTC	CAISAGGHYGYTF
TRBD2	16	few	TRBJ2-7	TRBV11-2	TGTGCCAGCAGCTTGGGCCAAAGCGGGAGTAGGTACGAGCAGTACTTC	CASSLGQSGSRYEQYF
.	15	many	TRBJ1-2	TRBV15	TGTGCCACCAGCAGGGGTCGGACCGGGAACTATGGCTACACCTTC	CATSRGRTGNYGYTF
.	12	.	TRBJ2-1	TRBV24-1	TGTGCCACCAGTGACAAGAGGGATGAGCAGTTCTTC	CATSDKRDEQFF